The next 14 T cell receptor beta chains were all read from a single sample in a study of T-cell memory formation after mild COVID-19. TCRdb analysed the 5' RACE reads with MiXCR anew, one entry per CDR3 protein. Seen here are fewer than 350,000 distinct CDR3 sequences, 15% to 20% observed once, and the top ten hold 20% to 25%. The sequencing sample was made of PBMCs or a T cell subset sorted from them (not recorded which). Receptors were obtained from a man between 18 and 35 years old who had mild COVID-19 (a few samples of this study predate the infection). Cell type and time point are not known.

The chain is built from TRBV20-1 and TRBJ1-2; TRBD1 aligns across 7 bases. Trimming took 5 bases from V and 3 from J; bases not matched to a gene: 6. CDR1 DFQATT and CDR2 SNEGSKA come from the germline V gene (reference sequence). CDR3 length: 13 residues. The CDR3 is CSAARQGHYGYTF. CDR3 bases: TGCAGTGCTGCCCGACAGGGCCACTATGGCTACACCTTC.

V and J are TRBV20-1 and TRBJ2-2, with 8 bases aligning to TRBD2. V shed 6 bases, J shed 5 bases, and the junction held 8 bases outside the gene matches. Germline V gives CDR1 DFQATT, CDR2 SNEGSKA (reference sequence). The CDR3 loop spans 14 amino acids. The CDR3 sequence is CSAFGGGPTGELFF. In nucleotides, the CDR3 is TGCAGTGCCTTTGGCGGGGGGCCTACCGGGGAGCTGTTTTTT.

This clonotype appeared a few times. The V call is TRBV12-3 or TRBV12-4, the J call TRBJ1-1; D might be TRBD1 (5 bases). This CDR3 has 14 amino acids. Deletions cut 3 bases from V and 1 base from J, with 9 bases between. The CDR3 region is CASSFSGPNTEAFF. The CDR3 coding sequence is TGTGCCAGCAGTTTTTCAGGGCCGAACACTGAAGCTTTCTTT.

This chain joins TRBV29-1 and TRBJ2-3, with a tentative D call TRBD2 (7 bases). CDR1 is SQVTM, CDR2 ANQGSEA, per germline. The CDR3 contains 13 residues. V lost 7 bases and J lost 5, with 16 bases in between. The CDR3: CSGGPGRGDTQYF. Written as DNA, the CDR3 is TGCAGCGGGGGGCCAGGGAGGGGAGATACGCAGTATTTT.

This clonotype was seen a few times. This chain uses TRBV25-1 with TRBJ2-7; tentatively, D is TRBD1 (7 bases). Germline CDR1 reads MGHDK; CDR2 reads SYGVNS. The V end lost 4 bases, the J end lost 3 bases, and 22 bases lay between the germline ends. The CDR3 is 17 amino acids. Here the CDR3 reads CASSATWTGGLIYEQYF. In DNA form, the CDR3 reads TGTGCCAGCAGTGCGACATGGACAGGCGGACTAATCTACGAGCAGTACTTC.

With regard to this clonotype: This clone may be a read error of a much larger clone one base away. The chain joins TRBV12-3 or TRBV12-4 to TRBJ2-2; 8 bases align to TRBD1. There are 14 residues in the CDR3. DNA for the CDR3: TGTGCCAGCAGTTTCCAGGGGGCGGCCGGGGATCTGTTTTTT. Amino acids: CASSFQGAAGDLFF.

The rearrangement uses TRBV7-9 and TRBJ1-2; D is perhaps TRBD1 (5 bases). Germline CDR1 SEHNR, CDR2 FQNEAQ (reference sequence). This CDR3 is built from 16 residues. With 1 base removed from V and 0 bases from J, the gap between germline ends came to 12 bases. CDR3 in amino acids: CASSLEDSRANYGYTF. The DNA for the CDR3 is TGTGCCAGCAGCTTAGAAGACAGCCGAGCTAACTATGGCTACACCTTC.

This clonotype has only a few counts. This CDR3 is CASSQDGTGADEQYV. The CDR3 DNA follows: TGCGCCAGCAGCCAAGATGGAACAGGGGCCGACGAGCAGTACGTC. The J gene is TRBJ2-7, the V gene TRBV4-1; TRBD1 matches at 7 bases. Germline values: CDR1 MGHRA, CDR2 YSYEKL. Losses at the gene ends were 0 bases for V and 5 bases for J; bases not matched to a gene: 7. The CDR3 totals 15 residues.

The chain links TRBV3-1 to TRBJ1-1; D is undetermined. Per the germline V gene, CDR1 is LGHDT and CDR2 is YNNKEL (reference sequence). V was cut by 5 bases and J by 2 bases, with 12 bases left in between. This CDR3 has 14 amino acids. CDR3 sequence reads: CASSSTAVNTEAFF. In DNA form, the CDR3 reads TGTGCCAGCAGCTCGACCGCCGTAAACACTGAAGCTTTCTTT.

The chain uses TRBV12-3 or TRBV12-4 and TRBJ2-2; D is undetermined. The V gene lost 6 bases and the J gene lost 8 bases, with 13 bases spanning the gap. The CDR3 has 13 residues. The DNA of the CDR3 is TGTGCCAGCAGCGCCCCCGGTCGGGGGGAGCTGTTTTTT. Translated: CASSAPGRGELFF.

This clonotype was counted a few times. J is TRBJ2-5 and V is TRBV2; D is undetermined. Trimming took 0 bases from V and 1 from J, leaving 6 bases between them. This CDR3 has 14 amino acids. Germline V lookup: CDR1 SNHLY, CDR2 FYNNEI. CDR3 region: CASSEAGPQETQYF. As DNA, the CDR3 is TGTGCCAGCAGTGAAGCAGGGCCCCAAGAGACCCAGTACTTC.

As regards this clonotype: A much larger clone differs by one base, so this may be a read error. This chain uses TRBV3-1 with TRBJ2-7; TRBD1 matches at 9 bases. Germline CDR1 and CDR2: LGHDT and YNNKEL (reference sequence). CDR3 size: 12 residues. CDR3 DNA: TGTGACAGCAGCGGACAGGGGTACGAGCAGTACTTC. Its translation is CDSSGQGYEQYF.

The rearrangement joins TRBV7-9 to TRBJ2-1; D unresolved. Germline CDR1 is SEHNR and CDR2 is FQNEAQ (reference sequence). The CDR3 is made up of 13 amino acids. V was trimmed by 2 bases and J by 7 bases, leaving 9 bases between them. The CDR3 bases are TGTGCCAGCAGCTTAAAGGTGGTAAATGAGCAGTTCTTC. It is translated as CASSLKVVNEQFF.

Many counts were recorded for this clonotype. The chain joins TRBV24-1 to TRBJ2-3; a weak D match, TRBD2 (6 bases). Per germline, CDR1 KGHDR and CDR2 SFDVKD. CDR3 size: 14 residues. Trimming shortened V by 1 base and J by 6 bases, and 10 bases separated the two germline ends. CDR3 region: CATSDFGGADTQYF. The CDR3 DNA reads TGTGCCACCAGTGATTTCGGGGGAGCCGATACGCAGTATTTT.